These T cell receptor beta chains were read from a single sample in a study of blood T cell repertoires in COVID-19. Assay used: immunoSEQ multiplex PCR; TCRdb lists only in-frame clones, some missing. The table shows nearly 55,000 clones, with 85% to 90% occurring only once. Sequencing used peripheral blood. The receptors come from a man between 65 and 80 years old with active COVID-19. The CDR3 runs from the conserved cysteine through the conserved F or W. The D gene is left open where the match is weak. Part of the rows lack a size; the others show once, few, many or a class for expanded clones.

j_gene: TRBJ1-1
abundance: once
v_gene: TRBV4-1
d_gene: NA
CDR3aa: CASSQGPQGMNTEAFF
CDR3nt: TGCGCCAGCAGCCAAGGCCCTCAGGGGATGAACACTGAAGCTTTCTTT

j_gene: TRBJ2-6
abundance: NA
v_gene: TRBV9
d_gene: TRBD2
CDR3aa: CASSVSGGRPSGANVLTF
CDR3nt: TGTGCCAGCAGCGTCAGCGGGGGGCGACCTTCTGGGGCCAACGTCCTGACTTTC

j_gene: TRBJ1-5
abundance: NA
v_gene: TRBV6-1
d_gene: TRBD1
CDR3aa: CASSERGGQGSNQPQHF
CDR3nt: TGTGCCAGCAGTGAAAGGGGGGGACAGGGAAGCAATCAGCCCCAGCATTTT

j_gene: TRBJ2-7
abundance: NA
v_gene: TRBV4-2
d_gene: TRBD2
CDR3aa: CASSQGGSGGLYEQYF
CDR3nt: TGTGCCAGCAGCCAGGGCGGTAGCGGGGGCTTGTACGAGCAGTACTTC

j_gene: TRBJ2-1
abundance: once
v_gene: TRBV10-3
d_gene: NA
CDR3aa: CATPTGVYNEQFF
CDR3nt: TGTGCCACCCCGACGGGGGTCTACAATGAGCAGTTCTTC

j_gene: TRBJ2-5
abundance: NA
v_gene: TRBV5-1
d_gene: TRBD2
CDR3aa: CASSLFGREETQYF
CDR3nt: TGCGCCAGCAGCTTATTCGGGAGGGAAGAGACCCAGTACTTC

j_gene: TRBJ2-7
abundance: NA
v_gene: TRBV19
d_gene: NA
CDR3aa: CASSRGDLYEQYF
CDR3nt: TGTGCCAGTAGTCGCGGGGACCTCTACGAGCAGTACTTC

j_gene: TRBJ2-5
abundance: once
v_gene: TRBV5-1
d_gene: NA
CDR3aa: CASSFQGGETQYF
CDR3nt: TGCGCCAGCAGCTTCCAGGGTGGAGAGACCCAGTACTTC

j_gene: TRBJ2-5
abundance: NA
v_gene: TRBV12-5
d_gene: NA
CDR3aa: CASGFGGKETQYF
CDR3nt: TGTGCTAGTGGTTTTGGTGGCAAAGAGACCCAGTACTTC

j_gene: TRBJ1-1
abundance: few
v_gene: TRBV7-2
d_gene: NA
CDR3aa: CASSLGSGLNTEAFF
CDR3nt: TGTGCCAGCAGCTTGGGTTCAGGCTTGAACACTGAAGCTTTCTTT

j_gene: TRBJ1-1
abundance: NA
v_gene: TRBV4-2
d_gene: NA
CDR3aa: CASSQNERANTEAFF
CDR3nt: TGTGCCAGCAGCCAAAATGAGCGGGCGAACACTGAAGCTTTCTTT

j_gene: TRBJ1-1
abundance: NA
v_gene: TRBV5-6
d_gene: NA
CDR3aa: CASSLQGRGMNTEAFF
CDR3nt: TGTGCCAGCAGCTTGCAAGGGAGGGGCATGAACACTGAAGCTTTCTTT

j_gene: TRBJ2-1
abundance: NA
v_gene: TRBV19
d_gene: TRBD2
CDR3aa: CASSPLAGANNEQFF
CDR3nt: TGTGCCAGTAGTCCGCTAGCGGGGGCGAACAATGAGCAGTTCTTC

j_gene: TRBJ1-5
abundance: NA
v_gene: TRBV19
d_gene: NA
CDR3aa: CASSAQGWGNQPQHF
CDR3nt: TGTGCCAGTAGTGCACAGGGTTGGGGCAATCAGCCCCAGCATTTT

j_gene: TRBJ1-1
abundance: NA
v_gene: TRBV9
d_gene: NA
CDR3aa: CASSVIDLGSEAFF
CDR3nt: TGTGCCAGCAGCGTGATCGACCTAGGATCTGAAGCTTTCTTT

j_gene: TRBJ2-7
abundance: once
v_gene: TRBV25-1
d_gene: NA
CDR3aa: CASSLQGAGGSEQYF
CDR3nt: TGTGCCAGCAGCCTACAGGGGGCGGGAGGAAGCGAGCAGTACTTC

j_gene: TRBJ1-2
abundance: NA
v_gene: TRBV7-2
d_gene: NA
CDR3aa: CASTLGGAHGYTF
CDR3nt: TGTGCCAGCACCCTCGGGGGGGCCCATGGCTACACCTTC

j_gene: TRBJ1-2
abundance: once
v_gene: TRBV15
d_gene: NA
CDR3aa: CATSREQGPYYGYTF
CDR3nt: TGTGCCACCAGCAGAGAACAGGGCCCTTACTATGGCTACACCTTC

j_gene: TRBJ1-2
abundance: NA
v_gene: TRBV10-3
d_gene: NA
CDR3aa: CAISESAGSEGYTF
CDR3nt: TGTGCCATCAGTGAGTCGGCAGGGTCGGAGGGCTACACCTTC

j_gene: TRBJ2-7
abundance: NA
v_gene: TRBV18
d_gene: NA
CDR3aa: CASSPSGEEDEQYF
CDR3nt: TGTGCCAGCTCACCTTCGGGTGAGGAAGACGAGCAGTACTTC

j_gene: TRBJ1-1
abundance: NA
v_gene: TRBV5-1
d_gene: NA
CDR3aa: CASSSNTEAFF
CDR3nt: TGCGCCAGCTCATCGAACACTGAAGCTTTCTTT

j_gene: TRBJ2-7
abundance: NA
v_gene: TRBV4-3
d_gene: TRBD1
CDR3aa: CASSQAGTGAYEQYF
CDR3nt: TGCGCCAGCAGCCAAGCGGGGACAGGGGCCTACGAGCAGTACTTC

j_gene: TRBJ2-7
abundance: NA
v_gene: TRBV3-1/TRBV3-2
d_gene: NA
CDR3aa: CASSQEWTEISYEQYF
CDR3nt: TGTGCCAGCAGCCAAGAGTGGACAGAGATCTCCTACGAGCAGTACTTC

j_gene: TRBJ2-3
abundance: once
v_gene: TRBV2
d_gene: NA
CDR3aa: CASSPDGDTQYF
CDR3nt: TGTGCCAGCAGTCCAGACGGGGATACGCAGTATTTT

j_gene: TRBJ2-3
abundance: NA
v_gene: TRBV19
d_gene: TRBD2
CDR3aa: CATRTSDTDTQYF
CDR3nt: TGTGCCACCCGGACTAGCGATACAGATACGCAGTATTTT

j_gene: TRBJ1-1
abundance: NA
v_gene: TRBV29-1
d_gene: TRBD1
CDR3aa: CSVGQGAGTEAFF
CDR3nt: TGCAGCGTTGGACAGGGGGCGGGCACTGAAGCTTTCTTT

j_gene: TRBJ2-1
abundance: NA
v_gene: TRBV29-1
d_gene: NA
CDR3aa: CSVSPQTYNEQFF
CDR3nt: TGCAGCGTTTCCCCCCAGACTTACAATGAGCAGTTCTTC